These 17 T cell receptor beta chains were all obtained from the same sample, sequenced in a study of blood T cells in healthy people across ages. A sample-barcoded 5' primer and a J-beta primer mix were used in a second PCR of about 7 to 11 cycles. TCRdb processed the 5' RACE reads anew with MiXCR; each CDR3 protein has one entry. The profile covers about 1.8 million distinct CDR3 sequences, with around 48% appearing a single time and over 2% taken by the ten largest. The source material was blood. These receptors came from a woman aged 40 to 49 in good health.

For this clonotype: Mismatch with germline at one junction end may stem from a read error. V is TRBV13 and J is TRBJ2-1, with 13 nucleotides matching TRBD2. Germline CDR1 is PRHDT and CDR2 is FYEKMQ (reference sequence). This CDR3 contains 17 residues. The CDR3 here is CACSPRTSGSSYNEQFF. In DNA, the CDR3 is TGTGCCTGCAGCCCACGGACTAGCGGGAGCTCCTACAATGAGCAGTTCTTC.

The rearrangement joins TRBV20-1 to TRBJ2-3; TRBD2 agrees at 8 bases. Germline V gene lookup returns CDR1 DFQATT and CDR2 SNEGSKA (reference sequence). J gave up 3 bases and V 5 bases, and 10 bases lay outside the gene matches. The length of the CDR3 is 15 residues. The CDR3, as DNA: TGCAGTGCTGGCAACGCGGGGGGAAGGACAGATACGCAGTATTTT. It is translated as CSAGNAGGRTDTQYF.

The chain is built from TRBV7-9 and TRBJ1-5, with 8 bases aligning to TRBD1. The V gene end was trimmed by 1 base and the J gene end by 7 bases; junction bases not matched to a gene: 9. Germline V gene lookup returns CDR1 SEHNR and CDR2 FQNEAQ (reference sequence). The CDR3 runs to 16 residues. The CDR3, as DNA: TGTGCCAGCAGCTTAGGGGACAGGCAGGTGGAACAGCCCCAGCATTTT. It is translated as CASSLGDRQVEQPQHF. The full variable domain, in which reference TRBV7-9 and TRBJ1-5 provide the parts outside the CDR3, is DTGVSQNPRHKITKRGQNVTFRCDPISEHNRLYWYRQTLGQGPEFLTYFQNEAQLEKSRLLSDRFSAERPKGSFSTLEIQRTEQGDSAMYLCASSLGDRQVEQPQHFGDGTRLSIL.

This clonotype occurred a few times. The chain employs TRBV12-3 or TRBV12-4 and TRBJ2-3, with a tentative D call TRBD2 (6 bases). This CDR3 comprises 14 residues. V lost 6 bases, J lost 1 base, and 11 bases lay in between. CDR3: CASRAPGGTDTQYF. The CDR3 DNA reads as TGTGCCAGCAGGGCACCGGGGGGCACAGATACGCAGTATTTT.

This sequence joins TRBV6-5 and TRBJ1-1; D not certain. The CDR3 totals 15 residues. V was cut by 6 bases and J by 1 base, with 15 bases left in between. The germline CDR1 and CDR2 sequences are MNHEY and SVGAGI. CDR3 protein: CASRAAMGGNTEAFF. The CDR3 DNA reads as TGTGCCAGCAGGGCCGCCATGGGAGGGAACACTGAAGCTTTCTTT.

This rearrangement joins TRBV4-1 to TRBJ2-7, with D perhaps TRBD1 (6 bases). V was pared by 6 bases and J by 4 bases, with 19 bases between. CDR1 and CDR2 from the germline V gene are MGHRA and YSYEKL. The CDR3 totals 15 residues. CDR3 sequence: CASSYNPDRLYEQYF. In DNA, the CDR3 is TGCGCCAGCAGTTACAACCCGGACAGATTATACGAGCAGTACTTC.

This clonotype has only a few counts. V and J are TRBV14 and TRBJ1-6; D remains unclear. V was clipped by 1 base and J by 10 bases, with 8 bases between them. CDR1 SGHDN and CDR2 FVKESK come from the germline V gene. CDR3 size: 13 residues. The CDR3 nucleotides read TGTGCCAGCAGCCAAGTAGCTTGGTCACCCCTCCACTTT. It encodes CASSQVAWSPLHF.

The rearrangement uses TRBV4-1 and TRBJ1-4; D may be TRBD1 (5 bases). Germline V lookup: CDR1 MGHRA, CDR2 YSYEKL. This CDR3 comprises 15 residues. Trimming stripped 0 bases from V and 7 bases from J, with 12 bases between. The CDR3 DNA follows: TGCGCCAGCAGCCAAGAAGGGCGCAGGGTTGAAAAACTGTTTTTT. It encodes CASSQEGRRVEKLFF.

The rearrangement links TRBV3-1 to TRBJ2-5, with a possible D match to TRBD2 (7 bases). The germline V gene encodes CDR1 LGHDT and CDR2 YNNKEL (reference sequence). V was pared by 0 bases and J by 3 bases, with 14 bases between. This CDR3 comprises 16 residues. Here the CDR3 reads CASSQESGGAKETQYF. As DNA, the CDR3 is TGTGCCAGCAGCCAAGAATCGGGGGGCGCCAAAGAGACCCAGTACTTC.

The chain employs TRBV20-1 and TRBJ2-4; 10 nucleotides agree with TRBD2. V shed 0 bases, J shed 5 bases, and the junction held 7 bases outside the gene matches. The V gene's germline CDR1 is DFQATT and CDR2 SNEGSKA (reference sequence). The CDR3 spans 16 residues. The CDR3 loop reads CSARDLSGGYENIQYF. The CDR3 DNA sequence: TGCAGTGCTAGAGATCTTAGCGGGGGGTACGAAAACATTCAGTACTTC.

This clonotype was detected a few times. V is TRBV14 and J is TRBJ2-1; 10 bases are a match to TRBD1. This CDR3 has 16 residues. Germline CDR1 and CDR2: SGHDN and FVKESK. Losses at the gene ends were 6 bases for V and 5 bases for J; bases not matched to a gene: 10. The CDR3 nucleotides read TGTGCCAGCAGGGTGCTCAGGGACAGGGGTGACAATGAGCAGTTCTTC. This gives the protein CASRVLRDRGDNEQFF.

This sequence joins TRBV7-2 and TRBJ2-5; 7 bases are shared with TRBD1. The CDR3 consists of 15 residues. The V segment lost 5 bases and the J segment 1 base; nucleotides outside the gene matches: 7. Germline-derived CDR1 and CDR2 are SGHTA and FQGNSA. CDR3 coding DNA: TGTGCCAGCAGCAGAGGGGACAGTACCCAAGAGACCCAGTACTTC. This translates into CASSRGDSTQETQYF.

The chain joins TRBV4-2 to TRBJ1-6; the match to TRBD1 covers 7 bases. The CDR3 totals 16 residues. V lost 4 bases and J lost 10; bases outside the gene matches: 13. Germline CDR1 is LGHNA and CDR2 is YNFKEQ. The CDR3 region is CASSPFGVGQSSPLHF. CDR3 in DNA: TGTGCCAGCAGCCCTTTTGGTGTGGGACAGAGCTCACCCCTCCACTTT.

The chain combines TRBV4-3 with TRBJ2-1, with D unclear. The V end was cut by 0 bases, the J end by 8 bases, with 14 bases between. CDR3 length equals 15 residues. CDR1 LGHNA and CDR2 YSLEER come from the germline V gene. The CDR3 coding sequence is TGCGCCAGCAGCCAAGAAAGCGCTGCCTTCCATGAGCAGTTCTTC. Amino acids: CASSQESAAFHEQFF.

The chain combines TRBV28 with TRBJ2-7, with a weak D call TRBD1 (6 bases). The V gene's germline CDR1 is MDHEN and CDR2 SYDVKM. This CDR3 region has 14 residues. Trimming removed 6 bases at V and 3 bases at J, with 15 bases between. The CDR3 coding sequence is TGTGCCAGCAGAATGCAGGGGCGAAGCTACGAGCAGTACTTC. Translating it yields CASRMQGRSYEQYF.

There are a few counts of this clonotype. The chain has TRBV5-1 and TRBJ2-6; D assignment may be TRBD1 or TRBD2 (7 bases each). The V and J ends lost 6 bases and 2 bases respectively, with 12 bases between them. The germline V gene has CDR1 SGHRS and CDR2 YFSETQ. CDR3 length: 15 amino acids. The CDR3 region is CASTPGGAGANVLTF. CDR3 bases: TGCGCCAGCACCCCAGGGGGGGCTGGGGCCAACGTCCTGACTTTC.

V usage is TRBV6-1 and J usage is TRBJ2-7, with 7 bases identical to TRBD1. Germline trimming cut 7 bases from V and 3 bases from J; bases unmatched to any gene: 9. The germline V gene has CDR1 MNHNS and CDR2 SASEGT. CDR3 length: 14 residues. The CDR3 nucleotides are TGTGCCAGCATCGTAGGGGGCCCCCTCTACGAGCAGTACTTC. Protein sequence: CASIVGGPLYEQYF.